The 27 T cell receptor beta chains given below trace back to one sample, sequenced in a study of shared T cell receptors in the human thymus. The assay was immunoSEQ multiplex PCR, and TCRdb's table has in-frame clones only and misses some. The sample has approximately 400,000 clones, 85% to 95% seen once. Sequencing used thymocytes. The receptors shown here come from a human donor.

The CDR3 region has the DNA TGTGCCAGCAGTCGTAATAGCGAGGCCTACAATGAGCAGTTCTTC. It is translated as CASSRNSEAYNEQFF. The chain links TRBV6-5 to TRBJ2-1; D is possibly TRBD2 (5 bases). The V gene's germline CDR1 is MNHEY and CDR2 SVGAGI. Deletions cut 5 bases from V and 2 bases from J, with 13 bases between. The CDR3 contains 15 residues.

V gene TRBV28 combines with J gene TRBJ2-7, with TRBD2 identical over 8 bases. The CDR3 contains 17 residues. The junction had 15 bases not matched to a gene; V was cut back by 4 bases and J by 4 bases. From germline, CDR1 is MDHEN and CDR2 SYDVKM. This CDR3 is CASSSPSGFAQIYEQYF. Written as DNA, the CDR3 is TGTGCCAGCAGTTCCCCTAGCGGGTTCGCGCAAATTTACGAGCAGTACTTC.

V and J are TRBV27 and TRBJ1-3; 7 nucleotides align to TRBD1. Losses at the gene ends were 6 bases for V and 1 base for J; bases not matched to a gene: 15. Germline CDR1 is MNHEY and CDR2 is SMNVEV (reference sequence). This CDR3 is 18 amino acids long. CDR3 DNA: TGTGCCAGCAGAAACTCCTTCGGAGGGGGCTCGTCTGGAAACACCATATATTTT. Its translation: CASRNSFGGGSSGNTIYF.

The CDR3: CASSLYSERMDGYTF. CDR3 bases: TGTGCCAGCAGTTTATATTCGGAGCGTATGGATGGCTACACCTTC. J is TRBJ1-2 and V is TRBV28, with D uncertain. V was cut by 1 base and J by 6 bases, with 15 bases left in between. The germline CDR1 and CDR2 sequences are MDHEN and SYDVKM. The CDR3 extends over 15 amino acids.

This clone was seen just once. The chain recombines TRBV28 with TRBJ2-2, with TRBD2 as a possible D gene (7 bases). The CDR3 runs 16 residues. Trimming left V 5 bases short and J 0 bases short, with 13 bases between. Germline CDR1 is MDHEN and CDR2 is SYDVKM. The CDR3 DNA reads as TGTGCCAGCAGTGTAGGGGGGGGAGCGAACACCGGGGAGCTGTTTTTT. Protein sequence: CASSVGGGANTGELFF. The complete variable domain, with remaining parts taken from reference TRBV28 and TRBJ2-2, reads DVKVTQSSRYLVKRTGEKVFLECVQDMDHENMFWYRQDPGLGLRLIYFSYDVKMKEKGDIPEGYSVSREKKERFSLILESASTNQTSMYLCASSVGGGANTGELFFGEGSRLTVL.

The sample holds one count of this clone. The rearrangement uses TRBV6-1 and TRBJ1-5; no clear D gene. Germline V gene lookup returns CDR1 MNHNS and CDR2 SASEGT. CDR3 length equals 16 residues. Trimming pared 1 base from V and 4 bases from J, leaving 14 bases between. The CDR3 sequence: CASSEGLGTVNQPQHF. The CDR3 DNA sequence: TGTGCCAGCAGTGAAGGGTTGGGAACAGTGAATCAGCCCCAGCATTTT.

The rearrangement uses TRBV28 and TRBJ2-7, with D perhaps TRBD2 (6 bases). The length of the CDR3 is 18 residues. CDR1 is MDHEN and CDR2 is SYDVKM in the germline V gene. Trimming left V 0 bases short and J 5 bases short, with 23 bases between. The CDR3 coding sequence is TGTGCCAGCAGTTTATGTATTTGGGTTCTAGCGACTAAGAACGAGCAGTACTTC. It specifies CASSLCIWVLATKNEQYF.

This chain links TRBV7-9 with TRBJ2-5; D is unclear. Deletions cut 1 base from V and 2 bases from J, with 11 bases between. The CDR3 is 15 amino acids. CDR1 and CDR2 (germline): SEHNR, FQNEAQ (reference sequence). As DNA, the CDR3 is TGTGCCAGCAGCTTAGATAGTGGCAGGCAAGAGACCCAGTACTTC. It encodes CASSLDSGRQETQYF. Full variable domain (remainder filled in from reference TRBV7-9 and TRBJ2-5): DTGVSQNPRHKITKRGQNVTFRCDPISEHNRLYWYRQTLGQGPEFLTYFQNEAQLEKSRLLSDRFSAERPKGSFSTLEIQRTEQGDSAMYLCASSLDSGRQETQYFGPGTRLLVL.

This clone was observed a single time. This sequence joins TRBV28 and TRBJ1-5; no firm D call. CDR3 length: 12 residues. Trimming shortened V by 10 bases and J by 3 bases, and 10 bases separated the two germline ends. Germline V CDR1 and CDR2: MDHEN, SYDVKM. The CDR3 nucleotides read TGTGCCACCGCAGCTTTCAATCAGCCCCAGCATTTT. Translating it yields CATAAFNQPQHF. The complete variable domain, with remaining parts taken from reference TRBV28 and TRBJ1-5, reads DVKVTQSSRYLVKRTGEKVFLECVQDMDHENMFWYRQDPGLGLRLIYFSYDVKMKEKGDIPEGYSVSREKKERFSLILESASTNQTSMYLCATAAFNQPQHFGDGTRLSIL.

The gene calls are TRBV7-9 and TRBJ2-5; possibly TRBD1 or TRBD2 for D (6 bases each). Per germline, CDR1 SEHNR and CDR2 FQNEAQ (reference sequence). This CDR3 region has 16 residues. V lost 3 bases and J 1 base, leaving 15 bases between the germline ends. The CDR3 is CASSFWGAGGQETQYF. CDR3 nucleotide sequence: TGTGCCAGCAGCTTCTGGGGGGCCGGAGGCCAAGAGACCCAGTACTTC.

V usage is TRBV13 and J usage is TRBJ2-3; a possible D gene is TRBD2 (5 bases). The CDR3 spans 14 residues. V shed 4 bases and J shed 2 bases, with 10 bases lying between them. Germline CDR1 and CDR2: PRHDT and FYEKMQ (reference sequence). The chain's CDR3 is CASSSRGITDTQYF. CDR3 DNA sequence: TGTGCCAGCAGCTCCCGAGGGATCACAGATACGCAGTATTTT.

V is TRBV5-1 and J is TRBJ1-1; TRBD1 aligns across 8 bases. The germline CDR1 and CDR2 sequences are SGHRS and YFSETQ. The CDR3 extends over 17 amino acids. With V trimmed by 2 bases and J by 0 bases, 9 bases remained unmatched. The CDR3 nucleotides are TGCGCCAGCAGCTTTAGACAGGGGCAAAACATGAACACTGAAGCTTTCTTT. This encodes CASSFRQGQNMNTEAFF.

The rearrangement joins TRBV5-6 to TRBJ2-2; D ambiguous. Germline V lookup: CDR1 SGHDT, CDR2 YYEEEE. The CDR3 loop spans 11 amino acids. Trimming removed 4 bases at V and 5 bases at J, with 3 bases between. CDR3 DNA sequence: TGTGCCAGCAGCGTTACCGGGGAGCTGTTTTTT. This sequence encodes CASSVTGELFF.

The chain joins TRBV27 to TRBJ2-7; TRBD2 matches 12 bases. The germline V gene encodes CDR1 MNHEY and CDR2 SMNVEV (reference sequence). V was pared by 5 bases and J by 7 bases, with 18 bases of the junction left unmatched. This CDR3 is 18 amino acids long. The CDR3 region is CASSLTRPPSGRAFEQYF. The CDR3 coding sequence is TGTGCCAGCAGTCTAACCCGCCCTCCTAGCGGGAGGGCCTTTGAGCAGTACTTC.

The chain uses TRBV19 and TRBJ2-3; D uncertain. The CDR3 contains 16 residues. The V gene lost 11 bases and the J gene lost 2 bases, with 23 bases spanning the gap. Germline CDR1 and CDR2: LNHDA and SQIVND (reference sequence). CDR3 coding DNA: TGTGCCTCCCAAGCAGTAGGGCAAGGCCCCACAGATACGCAGTATTTT. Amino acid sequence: CASQAVGQGPTDTQYF.

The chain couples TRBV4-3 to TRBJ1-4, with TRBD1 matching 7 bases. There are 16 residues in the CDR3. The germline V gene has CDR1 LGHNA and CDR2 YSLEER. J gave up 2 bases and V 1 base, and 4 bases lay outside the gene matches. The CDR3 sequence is CASSQGQGSTNEKLFF. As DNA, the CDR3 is TGCGCCAGCAGCCAAGGACAGGGCTCGACTAATGAAAAACTGTTTTTT.

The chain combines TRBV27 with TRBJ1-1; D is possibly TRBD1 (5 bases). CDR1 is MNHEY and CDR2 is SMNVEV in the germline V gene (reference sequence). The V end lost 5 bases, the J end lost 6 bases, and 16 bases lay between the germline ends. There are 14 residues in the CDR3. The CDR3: CASSPLQGLSEAFF. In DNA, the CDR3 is TGTGCCAGCAGTCCACTCCAGGGTCTTTCTGAAGCTTTCTTT.

CDR3 sequence reads: CASSGRDYTFF. The DNA of the CDR3 is TGTGCCAGCAGTGGACGGGACTATACGTTCTTC. The chain joins TRBV6-1 to TRBJ2-1; 7 bases align to TRBD2. Germline V gene sequence: CDR1 MNHNS, CDR2 SASEGT. V dropped 4 bases and J dropped 15; count of bases not matched to a gene: 6. The CDR3 covers 11 residues.

The CDR3 sequence: CASSLGRVPSYEQYF. The CDR3 nucleotides are TGTGCCAGCAGCTTGGGGCGGGTTCCCTCCTACGAGCAGTACTTC. The J gene is TRBJ2-7, the V gene TRBV7-2; D is tentatively TRBD1 or TRBD2 (5 bases each). Looked up from germline, CDR1 is SGHTA and CDR2 is FQGNSA. The CDR3 totals 15 residues. V was trimmed by 3 bases and J by 0 bases, leaving 12 bases between them. Using reference TRBV7-2 and TRBJ2-7 for the parts outside the CDR3, the full variable domain is GAGVSQSPSNKVTEKGKDVELRCDPISGHTALYWYRQSLGQGLEFLIYFQGNSAPDKSGLPSDRFSAERTGGSVSTLTIQRTQQEDSAVYLCASSLGRVPSYEQYFGPGTRLTVT.

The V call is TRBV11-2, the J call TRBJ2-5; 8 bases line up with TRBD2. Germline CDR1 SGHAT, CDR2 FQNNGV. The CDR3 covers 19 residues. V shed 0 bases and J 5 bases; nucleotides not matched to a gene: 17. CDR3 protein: CASSLDQNLAGPPGETQYF. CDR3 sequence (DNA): TGTGCCAGCAGCTTAGATCAAAACCTAGCGGGCCCTCCGGGGGAGACCCAGTACTTC.

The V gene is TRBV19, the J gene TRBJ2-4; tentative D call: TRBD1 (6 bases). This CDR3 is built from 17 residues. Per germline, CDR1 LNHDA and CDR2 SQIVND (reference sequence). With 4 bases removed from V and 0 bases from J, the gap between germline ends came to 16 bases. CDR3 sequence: CASSTVKDRLAKNIQYF. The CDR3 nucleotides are TGTGCCAGTAGTACCGTCAAGGACAGATTAGCCAAAAACATTCAGTACTTC.

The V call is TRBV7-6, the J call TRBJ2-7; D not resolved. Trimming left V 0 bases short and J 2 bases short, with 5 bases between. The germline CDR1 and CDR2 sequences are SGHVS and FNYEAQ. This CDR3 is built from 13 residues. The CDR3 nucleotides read TGTGCCAGCAGCTTAGCCGCAACCTACGAGCAGTACTTC. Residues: CASSLAATYEQYF.

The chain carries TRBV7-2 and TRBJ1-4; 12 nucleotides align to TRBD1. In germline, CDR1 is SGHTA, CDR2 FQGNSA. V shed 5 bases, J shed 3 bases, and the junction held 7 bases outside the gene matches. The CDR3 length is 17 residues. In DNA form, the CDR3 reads TGTGCCAGCAGCCTGGGACAGGGGGCTAAAGCTAATGAAAAACTGTTTTTT. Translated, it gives CASSLGQGAKANEKLFF.

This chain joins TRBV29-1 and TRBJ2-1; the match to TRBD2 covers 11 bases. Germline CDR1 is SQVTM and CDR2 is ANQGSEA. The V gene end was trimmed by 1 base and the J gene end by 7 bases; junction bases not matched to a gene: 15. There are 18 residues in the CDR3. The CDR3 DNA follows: TGCAGCGTTGAAGGGAGGGTTAGCGGGAGGGCAAGGGGGAATGAGCAGTTCTTC. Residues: CSVEGRVSGRARGNEQFF.

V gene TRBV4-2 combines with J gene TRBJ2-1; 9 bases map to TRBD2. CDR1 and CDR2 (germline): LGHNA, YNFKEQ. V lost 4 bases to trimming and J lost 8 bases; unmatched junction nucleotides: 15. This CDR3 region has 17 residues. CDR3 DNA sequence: TGTGCCAGCAGCCGCCAGCCCCCTAGCGGGAACTCCCATGAGCAGTTCTTC. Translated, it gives CASSRQPPSGNSHEQFF.

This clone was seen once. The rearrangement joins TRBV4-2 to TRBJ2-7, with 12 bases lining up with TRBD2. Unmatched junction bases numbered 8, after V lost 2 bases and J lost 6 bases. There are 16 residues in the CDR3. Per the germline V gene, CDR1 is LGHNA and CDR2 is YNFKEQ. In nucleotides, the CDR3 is TGTGCCAGCAGCCAAAGGCGGACTAGCGGGACGGTCGAGCAGTACTTC. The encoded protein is CASSQRRTSGTVEQYF.

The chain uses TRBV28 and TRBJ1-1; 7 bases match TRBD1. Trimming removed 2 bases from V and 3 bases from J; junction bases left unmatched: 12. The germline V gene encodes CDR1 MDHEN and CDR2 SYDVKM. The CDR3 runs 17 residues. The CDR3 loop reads CASSLHPRQGFYTEAFF. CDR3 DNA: TGTGCCAGCAGTTTACACCCTAGACAGGGTTTTTACACTGAAGCTTTCTTT.